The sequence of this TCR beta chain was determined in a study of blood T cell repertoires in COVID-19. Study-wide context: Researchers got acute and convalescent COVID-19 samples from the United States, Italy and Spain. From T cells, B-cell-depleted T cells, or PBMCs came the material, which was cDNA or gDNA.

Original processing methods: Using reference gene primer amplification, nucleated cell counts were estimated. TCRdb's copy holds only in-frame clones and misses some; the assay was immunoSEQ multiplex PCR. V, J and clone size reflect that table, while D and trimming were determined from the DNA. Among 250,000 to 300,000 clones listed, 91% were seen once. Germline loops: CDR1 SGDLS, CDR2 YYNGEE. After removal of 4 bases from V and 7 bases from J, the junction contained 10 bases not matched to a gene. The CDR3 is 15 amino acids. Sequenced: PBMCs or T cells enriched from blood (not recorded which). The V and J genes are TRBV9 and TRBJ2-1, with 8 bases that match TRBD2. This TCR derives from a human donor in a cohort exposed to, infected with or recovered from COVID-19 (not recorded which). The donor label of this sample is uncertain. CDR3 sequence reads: CASSSLGGVFNEQFF. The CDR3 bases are TGTGCCAGCAGCTCCCTCGGGGGGGTTTTTAATGAGCAGTTCTTC.